This T cell receptor (beta chain) was identified during a study of cytomegalovirus exposure and HLA in healthy donors. A note on this clone: The antigen remains unidentified.

Findings of the study overall: The study designated fewer than 200 TCR beta chains cytomegalovirus-associated. CMV serostatus was the only immune exposure information that was available.

The PCR made use of 60 Vbeta and 13 Jbeta primers. Clones were sequenced by immunoSEQ multiplex PCR, and TCRdb holds only the in-frame ones, with some missing. This sample's table has 110,000 to 150,000 clones. There are 19 residues in the CDR3. CDR1 and CDR2 (germline): LGHNA, YNFKEQ. V lost 1 base, J lost 5 bases, and 26 bases lay in between. The source of this sequence is a male donor in good health and CMV-seronegative. The V call is TRBV4-2, the J call TRBJ2-5; D is possibly TRBD2 (5 bases). The source material was PBMCs. CDR3 nucleotide sequence: TGTGCCAGCAGCCAAGTAGGAGGCAGCATCGGCCTCGTGGGTGAGACCCAGTACTTC. Translating gives CASSQVGGSIGLVGETQYF.